These 14 T cell receptor beta chains came from one sample sequenced in a study of blood T cell repertoires in COVID-19. The data were produced by immunoSEQ multiplex PCR, yet TCRdb's version contains in-frame clones alone and is incomplete. The sample consists of roughly 240,000 clones, roughly nine tenths of them appearing once. The sample consisted of peripheral blood. Receptors originate from a young man with active or convalescent COVID-19.

V is TRBV7-8 and J is TRBJ2-5, with a possible D match to TRBD1 (5 bases). The CDR3 covers 16 residues. Deletions cut 7 bases from V and 7 bases from J, with 25 bases between. Germline V gene lookup returns CDR1 SGHVS and CDR2 FQNEAQ. The CDR3 DNA sequence: TGTGCCAGCATCCCAATGCCTGCGATGGGGCTCCGGACCCAGTACTTC. It specifies CASIPMPAMGLRTQYF.

This sequence joins TRBV6-1 and TRBJ1-2; TRBD1 is a possible D gene (6 bases). The germline gives CDR1 MNHNS, CDR2 SASEGT. V was cut by 1 base and J by 7 bases, with 16 bases left in between. This CDR3 region has 15 residues. The CDR3 sequence is CASSEVDRPRGGYTF. The CDR3 bases are TGTGCCAGCAGTGAAGTCGACAGGCCGAGGGGTGGCTACACCTTC.

About this clone itself: In the same sample, other DNA sequences code for this CDR3. The gene calls are TRBV7-6 and TRBJ2-5; 7 nucleotides line up with TRBD1. Germline assignment: CDR1 SGHVS and CDR2 FNYEAQ. After removal of 3 bases from V and 2 bases from J, the junction contained 0 bases not matched to a gene. The length of the CDR3 is 13 residues. CDR3 DNA: TGTGCCAGCAGCTTGGACAGGCAAGAGACCCAGTACTTC. This sequence encodes CASSLDRQETQYF.

The chain employs TRBV7-6 and TRBJ2-7, with 13 bases lining up with TRBD2. CDR1 is SGHVS and CDR2 is FNYEAQ in the germline V gene. The CDR3 consists of 15 residues. J was trimmed by 3 bases and V by 3 bases; bases with no gene match: 2. The CDR3: CASSLRTSGGYEQYF. The CDR3 region has the DNA TGTGCCAGCAGCTTGCGGACTAGCGGGGGCTACGAGCAGTACTTC.

J is TRBJ1-4 and V is TRBV4-3; D gene uncertain. Germline CDR1 and CDR2: LGHNA and YSLEER. The CDR3 sequence is 16 residues long. Deletions cut 2 bases from V and 8 bases from J, with 18 bases between. CDR3 sequence reads: CASSQWGGHTGEKLFF. The CDR3 nucleotides read TGCGCCAGCAGCCAATGGGGTGGGCATACGGGGGAAAAACTGTTTTTT.

CDR3 in amino acids: CASRGGLGSYNEQFF. CDR3 sequence (DNA): TGTGCCAGCAGGGGGGGGTTGGGCTCCTACAATGAGCAGTTCTTC. The rearrangement uses TRBV11-2 and TRBJ2-1; 7 bases fit TRBD2. This CDR3 is 15 amino acids long. Trimming took 6 bases from V and 0 from J; bases not matched to a gene: 5. The V gene's germline CDR1 is SGHAT and CDR2 FQNNGV.

The CDR3 coding sequence is TGTGCCAGCAGCGTAACCGGACTAGCGGGAGGGAGCTCCTACAATGAGCAGTTCTTC. Translating it yields CASSVTGLAGGSSYNEQFF. The chain links TRBV9 to TRBJ2-1, with 15 bases identical to TRBD2. Germline V gene sequence: CDR1 SGDLS, CDR2 YYNGEE. The CDR3 contains 19 residues. With 1 base clipped from V and 0 bases from J, the junction kept 5 bases outside the gene matches. Drawing the rest from reference TRBV9 and TRBJ2-1, the complete variable domain is DSGVTQTPKHLITATGQRVTLRCSPRSGDLSVYWYQQSLDQGLQFLIQYYNGEERAKGNILERFSAQQFPDLHSELNLSSLELGDSALYFCASSVTGLAGGSSYNEQFFGPGTRLTVL.

This clone was seen a handful of times. The rearrangement links TRBV19 to TRBJ2-7; TRBD2 matches 7 bases. CDR1 is LNHDA, CDR2 SQIVND, per germline (reference sequence). This CDR3 is built from 14 residues. V lost 5 bases, J lost 1 base, and 5 bases stayed unmatched. CDR3 bases: TGTGCCAGTAGTCAGCCGGGAGGATCCTACGAGCAGTACTTC. This gives the protein CASSQPGGSYEQYF.

The rearrangement links TRBV6-5 to TRBJ2-7, with a tentative D call TRBD1 (6 bases). The V gene lost 4 bases and the J gene lost 3 bases, with 13 bases spanning the gap. The CDR3 runs 14 residues. Germline lookup yields CDR1 MNHEY and CDR2 SVGAGI. The CDR3 spells CASSSRDRLYEQYF. The CDR3 coding sequence is TGTGCCAGCAGTTCCCGAGACAGGCTCTACGAGCAGTACTTC.

A word on this clone: The same CDR3 can be traced to other DNA sequences in this sample. V and J are TRBV5-4 and TRBJ2-2, with D possibly TRBD2 on 8 matching bases. This CDR3 is built from 18 residues. V shed 4 bases and J shed 1 base, with 20 bases lying between them. Germline assignment: CDR1 SGHNT and CDR2 YYREEE (reference sequence). The CDR3 region has the DNA TGTGCCAGCAGCACAGGACTAGCAGGGGACAGGAACACCGGGGAGCTGTTTTTT. This translates into CASSTGLAGDRNTGELFF.

This clone was observed a few times. The chain links TRBV28 to TRBJ1-2; D is unresolved. Per germline, CDR1 MDHEN and CDR2 SYDVKM. The CDR3 totals 15 residues. Trimming removed 5 bases at V and 8 bases at J, with 21 bases between. The CDR3: CASSLPQDKIRGYTF. CDR3 in DNA: TGTGCCAGCAGTCTCCCTCAAGACAAAATTAGGGGCTACACCTTC.

This clone showed up just a few times. The chain joins TRBV10-2 to TRBJ2-7; 7 bases map to TRBD2. Germline V gene lookup returns CDR1 WSHSY and CDR2 SAAADI. The CDR3 contains 12 residues. With V trimmed by 0 bases and J by 11 bases, 4 bases remained unmatched. Written as DNA, the CDR3 is TGCGCCAGCAGTGAGTCGTGGGACTACGAGTACTTC. This sequence encodes CASSESWDYEYF.

The chain uses TRBV5-1 and TRBJ1-3; TRBD1 matches 8 bases. CDR3 size: 13 residues. CDR1 SGHRS and CDR2 YFSETQ come from the germline V gene. V shed 3 bases, J shed 8 bases, and the junction held 4 bases outside the gene matches. This CDR3 is CASSYGQGHTIYF. CDR3 sequence (DNA): TGCGCCAGCAGCTACGGACAGGGTCACACCATATATTTT.

The chain joins TRBV10-3 to TRBJ1-5; the match to TRBD1 covers 10 bases. The CDR3 runs 15 residues. Germline CDR1 is ENHRY and CDR2 is SYGVKD. Germline trimming cut 3 bases from V and 8 bases from J; bases unmatched to any gene: 7. The CDR3 region has the DNA TGTGCCATCAGTGACCCGACAGGGGGCGAGGAGCCCCAGCATTTT. This gives the protein CAISDPTGGEEPQHF.